This T cell receptor (beta chain) was observed in a study of vaccination effects on CD4 cells after COVID-19. Germline CDR1 and CDR2: MNHEY and SMNVEV (reference sequence). The CDR3 runs to 15 residues. V lost 7 bases and J lost 6; bases outside the gene matches: 11. Ahead of sequencing, the ViraFEST assay grew antigen-specific CD4+ T cells using viral peptide pools. Culturing for ten to eleven days preceded CD4+ T cell isolation. PCR confirmed that the person was infected with SARS-CoV-2 between March and December 2020. Details on this clone: Its antigen is currently unknown.

Sequencing used immunoSEQ multiplex PCR; TCRdb keeps in-frame clones, though not all of them. The sample lists roughly 27,000 clones, about 76% occurring once. Findings and caveats of the study: Among infection- and vaccine-induced clones, marked clonal contraction occurred late after vaccination.

Source: CD4+ T cells from PBMCs cultured with HCoV-NL63 spike peptides, taken before COVID-19 vaccination. The V gene is TRBV27, the J gene TRBJ2-1; 8 positions agree with TRBD2. This receptor was taken from a human donor who had a prior SARS-CoV-2 infection. CDR3 in DNA: TGTGCCAGCAATAAAGCGGGAGTGAAAGTCAATGAGCAGTTCTTC. Encoded protein: CASNKAGVKVNEQFF.